Below are 8 T cell receptor beta chains sequenced from a single sample in a study of blood T cell repertoires in COVID-19. Data came from immunoSEQ multiplex PCR; TCRdb stores just in-frame clones and leaves some out. This repertoire shows about 120,000 clones, 85% to 90% found once; its top ten account for around 30%. Sequenced input: peripheral blood. The receptor source for this set is a man in his sixties or seventies with active or convalescent COVID-19.

CDR3 nucleotide sequence: TGTGCCAGCAGTGGGGATGAAGCGGGAGGGCCGTTAGATACGCAGTATTTT. Its protein product is CASSGDEAGGPLDTQYF. The rearrangement joins TRBV2 to TRBJ2-3, with 10 bases that match TRBD2. The CDR3 totals 17 residues. Germline-derived CDR1 and CDR2 are SNHLY and FYNNEI. Trimming cost V 4 bases and J 5 bases; bases outside gene matches: 12.

The chain uses TRBV2 and TRBJ1-2; possible D gene TRBD1, 5 bases. V was cut by 5 bases and J by 3 bases, with 19 bases left in between. Germline CDR1 and CDR2: SNHLY and FYNNEI. The CDR3 length is 16 residues. CDR3 nucleotide sequence: TGTGCCAGCAGTAAAAGGACTACAGGTGCGCACTATGGCTACACCTTC. Translated, it gives CASSKRTTGAHYGYTF.

The chain employs TRBV7-6 and TRBJ2-5; TRBD2 agrees at 8 bases. The CDR3 totals 17 residues. In germline, CDR1 is SGHVS, CDR2 FNYEAQ. The J segment lost 1 base and the V segment lost 2 bases, leaving 9 bases of the junction unmatched. The CDR3, as DNA: TGTGCCAGCAGCTTATCCCAGGCTAGCGGGTCCCAAGAGACCCAGTACTTC. This gives the protein CASSLSQASGSQETQYF.

The J gene is TRBJ2-3, the V gene TRBV27; 10 positions match TRBD2. Germline V gene lookup returns CDR1 MNHEY and CDR2 SMNVEV (reference sequence). This CDR3 is built from 16 residues. The V segment lost 2 bases and the J segment 6 bases; nucleotides outside the gene matches: 8. CDR3 in DNA: TGTGCCAGCAGTTTACTCGAGGGACTAGCGACCGATACGCAGTATTTT. Its translation is CASSLLEGLATDTQYF.

The gene calls are TRBV6-5 and TRBJ1-1, with D perhaps matching TRBD1 (5 bases). In germline, CDR1 is MNHEY, CDR2 SVGAGI. The CDR3 contains 13 residues. V was trimmed by 10 bases and J by 1 base, leaving 13 bases between them. The CDR3 DNA reads TGTGCCACCACGACAGCGTCGAACACTGAAGCTTTCTTT. Protein product: CATTTASNTEAFF.

The rearrangement links TRBV19 to TRBJ2-6, with 8 bases fitting TRBD1. V lost 5 bases to trimming and J lost 2 bases; unmatched junction nucleotides: 2. Germline V gene sequence: CDR1 LNHDA, CDR2 SQIVND (reference sequence). The CDR3 runs to 15 residues. CDR3 sequence (DNA): TGTGCCAGTAGTCCGGGACAGGCTGGGGCCAACGTCCTGACTTTC. It encodes CASSPGQAGANVLTF.

The chain couples TRBV7-9 to TRBJ2-6; TRBD2 matches at 7 bases. CDR1 and CDR2 from the germline V gene are SEHNR and FQNEAQ (reference sequence). The CDR3 has 16 residues. V dropped 6 bases and J dropped 2; count of bases not matched to a gene: 7. CDR3 in DNA: TGTGCCAGCAGTTGGACCCGGGGGGCTGGGGCCAACGTCCTGACTTTC. Protein: CASSWTRGAGANVLTF.

The rearrangement joins TRBV5-1 to TRBJ1-2, with D tentatively TRBD1 (6 bases). The CDR3 loop spans 15 amino acids. Trimming took 0 bases from V and 5 from J, leaving 14 bases between them. The V gene's germline CDR1 is SGHRS and CDR2 YFSETQ. CDR3: CASSLETGLGYGYTF. DNA of the CDR3: TGCGCCAGCAGCTTGGAGACAGGCCTCGGGTATGGCTACACCTTC. The entire variable domain, with the rest obtained from reference TRBV5-1 and TRBJ1-2, is as follows: KAGVTQTPRYLIKTRGQQVTLSCSPISGHRSVSWYQQTPGQGLQFLFEYFSETQRNKGNFPGRFSGRQFSNSRSEMNVSTLELGDSALYLCASSLETGLGYGYTFGSGTRLTVV.